This T cell receptor beta chain was sequenced for a study of response to subunit inactivated influenza vaccine. TCRdb re-called the RT-PCR reads with MiXCR, one entry per CDR3 protein. The repertoire holds hundreds of thousands of distinct CDR3 sequences, about a fifth seen once, with around 9.9% in the top ten. This clonotype was seen a few times. The CDR3 spans 19 residues. Germline CDR1 and CDR2: SGHAT and FQNNGV. Trimming stripped 2 bases from V and 3 bases from J, with 22 bases between. Sequenced material: PBMCs from blood, taken roughly 5 days after vaccination. This TCR derives from a man aged 45-65 years who received an inactivated influenza vaccine. This rearrangement joins TRBV11-2 to TRBJ2-2; D might be TRBD2 (6 bases). The CDR3 region is CASSLLPGLRTGHTGELFF. The CDR3 DNA sequence: TGTGCCAGCAGCTTATTACCGGGACTCAGAACGGGTCACACCGGGGAGCTGTTTTTT.